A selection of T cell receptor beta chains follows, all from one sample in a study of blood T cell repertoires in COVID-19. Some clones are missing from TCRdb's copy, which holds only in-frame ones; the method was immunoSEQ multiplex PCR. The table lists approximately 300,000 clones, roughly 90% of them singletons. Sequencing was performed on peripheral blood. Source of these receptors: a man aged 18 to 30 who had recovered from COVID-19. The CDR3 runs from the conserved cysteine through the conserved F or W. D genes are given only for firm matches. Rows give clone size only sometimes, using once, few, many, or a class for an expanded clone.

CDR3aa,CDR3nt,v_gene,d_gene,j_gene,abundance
CASSYRVNTEAFF,TGTGCCAGCAGTTACCGTGTTAACACTGAAGCTTTCTTT,TRBV6-5,-,TRBJ1-1,-
CASSQDPSNTEAFF,TGTGCCAGCAGCCAAGACCCCTCCAACACTGAAGCTTTCTTT,TRBV3-1/TRBV3-2,-,TRBJ1-1,once
CASSVEAGGPIEQYF,TGTGCCAGCAGCGTAGAGGCGGGAGGGCCGATCGAGCAGTACTTC,TRBV9,TRBD2,TRBJ2-7,once
CAISESEVRGYTF,TGTGCCATCAGTGAGTCGGAGGTGCGTGGCTACACCTTC,TRBV10-3,-,TRBJ1-2,-
CASSLSWGEGTEAFF,TGTGCCAGCAGCTTATCGTGGGGCGAAGGGACTGAAGCTTTCTTT,TRBV11-1,-,TRBJ1-1,-
CAWSVAGRTDTQYF,TGTGCCTGGAGTGTAGCGGGGCGTACAGATACGCAGTATTTT,TRBV30,TRBD2,TRBJ2-3,-
CASSQGPAVNYGYTF,TGCGCCAGCAGCCAAGGGCCGGCGGTTAACTATGGCTACACCTTC,TRBV4-1,-,TRBJ1-2,-
CASSSLATGGTNLGGYTF,TGTGCCAGCAGCTCGCTTGCGACAGGGGGCACCAATTTGGGAGGCTACACCTTC,TRBV13,TRBD1,TRBJ1-2,-
CASSQVRGTRSGNTIYF,TGTGCCAGCAGCCAAGTCAGGGGTACCCGCTCTGGAAACACCATATATTTT,TRBV14,-,TRBJ1-3,-
CASSPPPRVDTQYF,TGTGCCAGCTCACCACCGCCGAGAGTAGATACGCAGTATTTT,TRBV18,-,TRBJ2-3,-
CASSRGTEAFF,TGTGCCAGCAGCCGAGGCACTGAAGCTTTCTTT,TRBV6-5,-,TRBJ1-1,-
CASLGGLEQFF,TGTGCCAGCCTCGGGGGACTTGAGCAGTTCTTC,TRBV19,-,TRBJ2-1,-
CASSQHGGAGTGELFF,TGTGCCAGCAGCCAACACGGAGGGGCAGGGACCGGGGAGCTGTTTTTT,TRBV3-1/TRBV3-2,-,TRBJ2-2,-
CASSSGLAGAGTKNIQYF,TGTGCCAGCAGCTCGGGACTAGCGGGAGCTGGAACCAAAAACATTCAGTACTTC,TRBV3-1/TRBV3-2,TRBD2,TRBJ2-4,-
CASSKKREWKPPHQQYF,TGTGCCAGCAGCAAAAAGAGGGAGTGGAAACCCCCACACCAGCAGTACTTC,TRBV21-1,-,TRBJ2-7,-
CASSFGGQGPTLSYNEQFF,TGTGCCAGCAGTTTCGGAGGACAGGGACCTACCCTCTCCTACAATGAGCAGTTCTTC,TRBV27,TRBD1,TRBJ2-1,-
CSASTGTAFPPGNQPQHF,TGCAGTGCTAGTACCGGGACAGCCTTCCCCCCTGGGAATCAGCCCCAGCATTTT,TRBV20-1,TRBD1,TRBJ1-5,-
CASSFGGHEQYF,TGTGCCAGCAGCTTTGGGGGCCACGAGCAGTACTTC,TRBV5-6,-,TRBJ2-7,-
CSSVRDRGGTEAFF,TGCAGCTCAGTGAGGGACAGGGGAGGTACTGAAGCTTTCTTT,TRBV29-1,TRBD1,TRBJ1-1,-
CASSTGPTGELFF,TGTGCCAGTAGTACAGGGCCTACCGGGGAGCTGTTTTTT,TRBV19,-,TRBJ2-2,-
CASRTSGGVFLDEQFF,TGTGCCAGCAGAACTAGCGGGGGGGTCTTTTTGGATGAGCAGTTCTTC,TRBV2,TRBD2,TRBJ2-1,-
CASSPGVEQPQHF,TGTGCCAGCAGCCCCGGGGTCGAACAGCCCCAGCATTTT,TRBV7-2,-,TRBJ1-5,-
CGHRVNTEAFF,TGCGGTCACAGGGTAAACACTGAAGCTTTCTTT,TRBV20-1,-,TRBJ1-1,-
CASSNRDHEQFF,TGTGCCAGCAGTAACAGGGACCATGAGCAGTTCTTC,TRBV7-9,-,TRBJ2-1,-
CASCPGGLYEQYF,TGTGCCAGCTGTCCGGGAGGCCTCTACGAGCAGTACTTC,TRBV6-6,TRBD2,TRBJ2-7,-
CASSVLGGAVHTDTQYF,TGTGCCAGCAGCGTCCTAGGAGGAGCCGTACACACAGATACGCAGTATTTT,TRBV9,-,TRBJ2-3,-
CASSPGQGLYEQYF,TGTGCCAGTAGTCCGGGACAGGGCCTCTACGAGCAGTACTTC,TRBV19,TRBD1,TRBJ2-7,-
CASSSAGLRADTQYF,TGTGCCAGCAGCTCAGCGGGACTGAGGGCAGATACGCAGTATTTT,TRBV5-6,TRBD2,TRBJ2-3,-
CASSLSGGADTQYF,TGTGCCAGCAGCTTAAGCGGGGGGGCCGATACGCAGTATTTT,TRBV7-3,TRBD2,TRBJ2-3,-
CASSPTGDTEAFF,TGTGCCAGCAGCCCCACTGGTGACACTGAAGCTTTCTTT,TRBV7-2,-,TRBJ1-1,-
CASSPITQGGGYTF,TGTGCCAGCAGTCCAATTACCCAGGGAGGCGGCTACACCTTC,TRBV6-5,-,TRBJ1-2,-
CAISDSTGGGYGYTF,TGTGCCATCAGTGACTCGACAGGGGGTGGCTATGGCTACACCTTC,TRBV10-3,TRBD1,TRBJ1-2,-
CASAPGGLNEKLFF,TGTGCCAGCGCTCCAGGGGGCTTAAATGAAAAACTGTTTTTT,TRBV5-6,TRBD1,TRBJ1-4,-
CASSRDRGLYEQYF,TGTGCCAGCAGCCGGGACAGGGGGCTGTACGAGCAGTACTTC,TRBV5-6,TRBD1,TRBJ2-7,-
CASSQETVQNNEQFF,TGTGCCAGCAGCCAAGAAACGGTCCAAAACAATGAGCAGTTCTTC,TRBV3-1/TRBV3-2,-,TRBJ2-1,-
CSPEPGNQPQHF,TGCAGCCCTGAGCCCGGCAATCAGCCCCAGCATTTT,TRBV29-1,-,TRBJ1-5,-
CASSLAGDGYTF,TGTGCCAGCAGTTTAGCAGGGGATGGCTACACCTTC,TRBV12-3/TRBV12-4,-,TRBJ1-2,-
CASSESGVAVAFF,TGCGCCAGCAGTGAGTCAGGAGTGGCGGTGGCTTTCTTT,TRBV10-1,-,TRBJ1-1,few
CASSLGTSGVSTDTQYF,TGTGCCAGCAGCCTCGGGACTAGCGGGGTTAGCACAGATACGCAGTATTTT,TRBV7-6,TRBD2,TRBJ2-3,-
CASSYSSGTNEKLFF,TGTGCCAGCAGTTACTCGTCCGGAACTAATGAAAAACTGTTTTTT,TRBV6-5,-,TRBJ1-4,once